These T cell receptor beta chains were read from a single sample in a study of identical twins. MiXCR, run by TCRdb on the 5' RACE reads, gives a single entry per CDR3 protein. This sample yields about 690,000 distinct CDR3 sequences, of which roughly 6.2% are seen a single time; about 1.8% belongs to the top ten. Material for sequencing was naive T cells sorted from blood. Source of these receptors: a man aged 18 to 30 in good health. Each CDR3 is given with its conserved first and last residue. The order of the fields is D gene, V gene, clone size, J gene, CDR3 DNA, CDR3 protein. A D gene is named only where the DNA matches it firmly. The listing skips clone size in some rows; elsewhere it reads once, few, many or a size class.

-	TRBV27	many	TRBJ1-6	TGTGCCAGCAGGGGGCTTAATTCACCCCTCCACTTT	CASRGLNSPLHF
-	TRBV10-3	many	TRBJ1-3	TGTGCCATCAGGAACGTTTACGGAAACACCATATATTTT	CAIRNVYGNTIYF
-	TRBV7-8	many	TRBJ1-4	TGTGCCAGCAGCTTAACCTCCGCAGGCCCTGCAACTAATGAAAAACTGTTTTTT	CASSLTSAGPATNEKLFF
-	TRBV20-1	many	TRBJ2-5	TGCAGTGCCGAGGGCAGGGTCGGGCAAGAGACCCAGTACTTC	CSAEGRVGQETQYF
-	TRBV6-2/TRBV6-3	many	TRBJ2-5	TGTGCCAGCAGTATCCCGGGCAGCGTACAAGAGACCCAGTACTTC	CASSIPGSVQETQYF
-	TRBV7-8	few	TRBJ1-1	TGTGCCAGCAGATACACGATGAACACTGAAGCTTTCTTT	CASRYTMNTEAFF
-	TRBV7-9	many	TRBJ1-1	TGTGCCAGCAGCTTCAGGGTACCCGAAGCTTTCTTT	CASSFRVPEAFF
TRBD2	TRBV3-1	-	TRBJ2-1	TGTGCCAGCAGCCAGCTATCCGCGGGAGTCACGACCTACAATGAGCAGTTCTTC	CASSQLSAGVTTYNEQFF
-	TRBV6-1	-	TRBJ2-5	TGTGCCAGCAGTGCAGTTAGCGTAGAGACCCAGTACTTC	CASSAVSVETQYF
TRBD1	TRBV6-1	few	TRBJ1-2	TGTGCCAGCACGTGGGCCCGGGACAGGGGAAAGATGGGGTATGGCTACACCTTC	CASTWARDRGKMGYGYTF
TRBD1	TRBV19	-	TRBJ1-3	TGTGCCAGTAGTCGCGGGACAGTCTCTGGAAACACCATATATTTT	CASSRGTVSGNTIYF
TRBD1	TRBV20-1	-	TRBJ1-6	TGCAGTGCGACCGTCGGAGACAGGGGTTCACCCCTCCACTTT	CSATVGDRGSPLHF
-	TRBV20-1	few	TRBJ1-2	TGCAGTGCTAGAGAGCCCTCCTCCGGCTTAACAGCTAACTATGGCTACACCTTC	CSAREPSSGLTANYGYTF
-	TRBV15	many	TRBJ1-1	TGTGCCACCAGCAGAGAGATGTTAGGGGCCGGAACTGAAGCTTTCTTT	CATSREMLGAGTEAFF
-	TRBV20-1	-	TRBJ1-5	TGCAGTGCTAGAGATATCCGGACCGGAGGCAATCAGCCCCAGCATTTT	CSARDIRTGGNQPQHF
-	TRBV12-3/TRBV12-4	many	TRBJ2-7	TGTGCCAGCAGTTTTGCTGAGGGAGGGGGTTACGAGCAGTACTTC	CASSFAEGGGYEQYF
-	TRBV6-5	many	TRBJ2-1	TGTGCCAGCAGTTTTAGTCCACAGGGTTGGGAGCAGTTCTTC	CASSFSPQGWEQFF
-	TRBV15	many	TRBJ1-1	TGTGCCACCAGCAGAGGTACCCTGAAGATTGAAGCTTTCTTT	CATSRGTLKIEAFF
-	TRBV19	-	TRBJ2-5	TGTGCCAGTAGTAAGGGGATTAAAGAGACCCAGTACTTC	CASSKGIKETQYF
-	TRBV20-1	many	TRBJ2-5	TGCAGTGTTACCACCTTGCCAGCTCCAGCGGGCCAGTACTTC	CSVTTLPAPAGQYF
-	TRBV7-3	-	TRBJ2-3	TGTGCCAGCAGCTTAGATGGGGGGCGCCTGTATTTT	CASSLDGGRLYF
-	TRBV6-2/TRBV6-3	many	TRBJ1-1	TGTGCCAGCAGTTACTTACAGGGGAACACTGAAGCTTTCTTT	CASSYLQGNTEAFF
-	TRBV7-9	few	TRBJ1-1	TGTGCCAGCAGCCCCGGGATGATGAACACTGAAGCTTTCTTT	CASSPGMMNTEAFF